The 9 T cell receptor beta chains below were found in one sample sequenced in a study of T cell responses to AZD1222 COVID-19 vaccine. Libraries were prepared by immunoSEQ multiplex PCR; TCRdb keeps only in-frame clonotypes and omits some of them. The sample records tens of thousands of clones, approximately 88% being singletons. The specimen comprised peripheral blood, sampled on day 0 of AZD1222 vaccination. The receptors originated from an adult in good health.

The J gene is TRBJ1-2, the V gene TRBV9; no clear D. CDR1 is SGDLS and CDR2 is YYNGEE in the germline V gene. Trimming shortened V by 0 bases and J by 3 bases, and 6 bases separated the two germline ends. This CDR3 spans 13 amino acids. The CDR3 DNA follows: TGTGCCAGCAGCGTAGTATCCCACTATGGCTACACCTTC. It is translated as CASSVVSHYGYTF.

V gene TRBV10-3 combines with J gene TRBJ2-7; D not resolved. V was clipped by 2 bases and J by 0 bases, with 11 bases between them. Germline CDR1 ENHRY, CDR2 SYGVKD. The CDR3 has 15 amino acids. The CDR3 reads CAISEGTDPSYEQYF. In DNA form, the CDR3 reads TGTGCCATCAGTGAGGGAACCGATCCCTCCTACGAGCAGTACTTC.

This chain links TRBV3-1 (or the pseudogene TRBV3-2) with TRBJ1-1; no firm D call. Germline CDR1 reads LGHDT; CDR2 reads YNNKEL (reference sequence). Deletions cut 3 bases from V and 7 bases from J, with 12 bases between. The length of the CDR3 is 13 residues. In nucleotides, the CDR3 is TGTGCCAGCAGCCACGAGGGTCAGCGTGAAGCTTTCTTT. It encodes CASSHEGQREAFF.

The chain joins TRBV6-5 to TRBJ1-2; the D gene is possibly TRBD1 (6 bases). This CDR3 is 13 amino acids long. Trimming removed 0 bases from V and 6 bases from J, with 8 bases in between. Looked up from germline, CDR1 is MNHEY and CDR2 is SVGAGI. CDR3 bases: TGTGCCAGCAGTTACTCAGGGGGGCATGGCTACACCTTC. It codes for CASSYSGGHGYTF.

This chain connects TRBV5-4 to TRBJ2-7; D may match TRBD1 or TRBD2 (5 bases each). The germline gives CDR1 SGHNT, CDR2 YYREEE (reference sequence). The CDR3 contains 13 residues. V was cut by 4 bases and J by 3 bases, with 11 bases left in between. The CDR3 spells CASSQWDRYEQYF. CDR3 sequence (DNA): TGTGCCAGCAGCCAGTGGGACCGCTACGAGCAGTACTTC.

The V call is TRBV5-6, the J call TRBJ2-1, with a possible D match to TRBD1 (6 bases). The germline CDR1 and CDR2 sequences are SGHDT and YYEEEE. Trimming pared 1 base from V and 9 bases from J, leaving 14 bases between. The CDR3 covers 14 residues. CDR3 DNA: TGTGCCAGCAGCTTGTGGGGGCCGTTCTCTGAGCAGTTCTTC. This sequence encodes CASSLWGPFSEQFF. Using reference TRBV5-6 and TRBJ2-1 for the parts outside the CDR3, the full variable domain is DAGVTQSPTHLIKTRGQQVTLRCSPKSGHDTVSWYQQALGQGPQFIFQYYEEEERQRGNFPDRFSGHQFPNYSSELNVNALLLGDSALYLCASSLWGPFSEQFFGPGTRLTVL.

The chain is built from TRBV18 and TRBJ1-3; tentative D call: TRBD1 (5 bases). The CDR3 totals 15 residues. Germline V CDR1 and CDR2: KGHSH, LQKENI. V was clipped by 4 bases and J by 0 bases, with 10 bases between them. CDR3 in amino acids: CASSLGTGSGNTIYF. As DNA, the CDR3 is TGTGCCAGCTCACTCGGGACGGGCTCTGGAAACACCATATATTTT. The whole variable domain, filled in from reference TRBV18 and TRBJ1-3, reads NAGVMQNPRHLVRRRGQEARLRCSPMKGHSHVYWYRQLPEEGLKFMVYLQKENIIDESGMPKERFSAEFPKEGPSILRIQQVVRGDSAAYFCASSLGTGSGNTIYFGEGSWLTVV.

On this clone itself: Other DNA sequences in the sample encode the same CDR3. CDR3 amino acids: CSVEAGGYGYTF. Here the CDR3 DNA reads TGCAGCGTTGAGGCAGGGGGCTATGGCTACACCTTC. The chain carries TRBV29-1 and TRBJ1-2; 7 bases are a match to TRBD1. Looked up from germline, CDR1 is SQVTM and CDR2 is ANQGSEA. The CDR3 has 12 amino acids. The junction had 2 bases not matched to a gene; V was cut back by 3 bases and J by 4 bases.

The rearrangement links TRBV29-1 to TRBJ2-6; the D gene is possibly TRBD1 (5 bases). The CDR3 extends over 14 amino acids. Germline loops: CDR1 SQVTM, CDR2 ANQGSEA. Trimming took 2 bases from V and 2 from J, leaving 7 bases between them. DNA for the CDR3: TGCAGCGTTGAAATACAGGCTGGGGCCAACGTCCTGACTTTC. Amino acid sequence: CSVEIQAGANVLTF.